The rows below give T cell receptor beta chains drawn from one sample of a study of beta chain features in type 1 diabetes. Only in-frame clones appear in the TCRdb table, and some are missing; sequencing was by immunoSEQ multiplex PCR. The sample gives roughly 130,000 clones, 16% of which show up once; less than 3% is in the top ten. Sequenced input: central memory CD4+ T cells from blood. The receptors stem from a man aged 25-40 years with type 1 diabetes. Each CDR3 is given with its conserved first and last residue. Each record gives: J gene, clone size, V gene, D gene, CDR3 protein, CDR3 DNA. A D gene is named only where the DNA matches it firmly. Rows may omit the clone size; those that give it use once, few, many or a size class.

J gene: TRBJ2-2; clone size: few; V gene: TRBV6-5; D gene: TRBD2; CDR3 protein: CASSRREGWTGELFF; CDR3 DNA: TGTGCCAGCAGTCGCCGGGAGGGATGGACCGGGGAGCTGTTTTTT
J gene: TRBJ1-5; clone size: many; V gene: TRBV6-1; D gene: NA; CDR3 protein: CASREGGNQPQHF; CDR3 DNA: TGTGCCAGCCGGGAAGGTGGCAATCAGCCCCAGCATTTT
J gene: TRBJ1-6; clone size: NA; V gene: TRBV7-2; D gene: NA; CDR3 protein: CASSLTPPGTGNSPLHF; CDR3 DNA: TGTGCCAGCAGCTTAACTCCTCCCGGGACCGGCAATTCACCCCTCCACTTT
J gene: TRBJ2-5; clone size: NA; V gene: TRBV25-1; D gene: TRBD1; CDR3 protein: CASSLTGVVKTQYF; CDR3 DNA: TGTGCCAGCAGTCTGACAGGGGTAGTGAAGACCCAGTACTTC
J gene: TRBJ2-2; clone size: few; V gene: TRBV4-2; D gene: NA; CDR3 protein: CASSPTGFGGFGELFF; CDR3 DNA: TGTGCCAGCAGCCCCACAGGGTTCGGAGGTTTCGGGGAGCTGTTTTTT
J gene: TRBJ2-3; clone size: few; V gene: TRBV11-2; D gene: TRBD1; CDR3 protein: CASKGTGGRDTQYF; CDR3 DNA: TGTGCCAGCAAGGGAACAGGGGGCAGGGATACGCAGTATTTT
J gene: TRBJ1-6; clone size: NA; V gene: TRBV14; D gene: TRBD1; CDR3 protein: CASSLRQGWNSPLHF; CDR3 DNA: TGTGCCAGCAGCCTCCGACAGGGTTGGAATTCACCCCTCCACTTT
J gene: TRBJ2-3; clone size: many; V gene: TRBV6-6; D gene: NA; CDR3 protein: CASSIYLDTQYF; CDR3 DNA: TGTGCCAGCAGTATCTACCTGGATACGCAGTATTTT
J gene: TRBJ2-7; clone size: NA; V gene: TRBV4-2; D gene: TRBD1; CDR3 protein: CASGRPGTDSNEQYF; CDR3 DNA: TGTGCCAGCGGCCGGCCCGGGACAGACTCCAACGAGCAGTACTTC
J gene: TRBJ2-3; clone size: few; V gene: TRBV7-9; D gene: NA; CDR3 protein: CASSLLQDTQYF; CDR3 DNA: TGTGCCAGCAGCTTATTGCAAGATACGCAGTATTTT
J gene: TRBJ2-3; clone size: few; V gene: TRBV9; D gene: TRBD2; CDR3 protein: CASSAQGSGGATDTQYF; CDR3 DNA: TGTGCCAGCAGCGCCCAGGGTAGCGGGGGGGCCACAGATACGCAGTATTTT
J gene: TRBJ1-4; clone size: NA; V gene: TRBV5-4; D gene: TRBD1; CDR3 protein: CASTTGFNEKLFF; CDR3 DNA: TGTGCCAGCACGACAGGGTTTAATGAAAAACTGTTTTTT
J gene: TRBJ1-2; clone size: NA; V gene: TRBV4-3; D gene: NA; CDR3 protein: CASSQGTLKSNYGYTF; CDR3 DNA: TGCGCCAGCAGCCAAGGGACACTGAAATCTAACTATGGCTACACCTTC
J gene: TRBJ2-3; clone size: many; V gene: TRBV2; D gene: NA; CDR3 protein: CASSRGTRTDTQYF; CDR3 DNA: TGTGCCAGCAGTCGCGGGACTCGCACAGATACGCAGTATTTT